This T cell receptor beta chain was sequenced during a study of cytomegalovirus exposure and HLA in healthy donors. This clone has only a few counts. With 5 bases clipped from V and 3 bases from J, the junction kept 7 bases outside the gene matches. Germline loops: CDR1 SGHAT, CDR2 FQDESV (reference sequence). The CDR3 runs 14 residues. In the PCR, 60 Vbeta and 13 Jbeta primers were used. Repertoires were generated with immunoSEQ multiplex PCR, while TCRdb's copy carries only in-frame clones and drops some. The table shows under 200,000 clones, with around 74% occurring only once. The chain links TRBV11-1 to TRBJ2-7; 7 bases are a match to TRBD1. The sequence came from a woman aged 30 to 39 in good health and CMV-seronegative. The sequencing sample was made of PBMCs. This CDR3 reads CASSPHQGDYEQYF. In DNA, the CDR3 is TGTGCCAGCAGCCCACATCAGGGGGACTACGAGCAGTACTTC.